The sample holds a few counts of the clone carrying this T cell receptor (beta chain). Its cognate antigen is unknown. V was trimmed by 6 bases and J by 9 bases, leaving 15 bases between them. Germline CDR1 WNHNN, CDR2 SYGVQD (reference sequence). The CDR3 is 13 residues long. This specimen belongs to a study of beta chain features in type 1 diabetes. Sequencing targeted expressed TCRB transcripts, as all isolated RNA had been reverse transcribed. Libraries were prepared by immunoSEQ multiplex PCR; TCRdb keeps only in-frame clonotypes and omits some of them. The sample contains 850,000 to 900,000 clones, about a sixth of which appear only once. Study-wide results and limits: There were fewer insertions and more deletions at the VDJ junctions of type 1 diabetes patients. Across all four CD4+ subsets, people with type 1 diabetes showed modestly shorter TCRB CDR3s. A potential PCR bias toward shorter templates would be equal in patient and control samples.

A sort by CD45RO/CCR7/CD25/CD127/CD95/CD27 yielded CD4+ naive, central memory, regulatory and stem cell-like memory cells. V usage is TRBV10-1 and J usage is TRBJ2-1; a possible D gene is TRBD2 (5 bases). The TCR was taken from a woman aged 18-29 years in good health. Sequenced: naive CD4+ T cells from blood. The CDR3: CASSALTRGEQFF. The CDR3 region has the DNA TGCGCCAGCAGCGCACTCACTCGGGGTGAGCAGTTCTTC.